This T cell receptor (beta chain) was found in a study of blood T cells in healthy people across ages. Trimming took 5 bases from V and 4 from J, leaving 14 bases between them. This CDR3 contains 14 residues. CDR1 and CDR2 from the germline V gene are SGHTA and FQGNSA. With a J-beta primer mix and a sample-barcoded 5' primer, a second PCR ran 7 to 11 cycles. TCRdb independently ran MiXCR on the 5' RACE reads; one entry per CDR3 protein. The sample includes about 1.8 million distinct CDR3 sequences, about 50% of them seen just once. This clonotype was recorded once. The source of this sequence is a woman between 35 and 50 years old in good health. The source material was blood. The J gene is TRBJ1-2, the V gene TRBV7-2; possible D gene TRBD1, 5 bases. The CDR3 is CASSTGPTGYGYTF. CDR3 coding DNA: TGTGCCAGCAGCACGGGACCGACTGGCTATGGCTACACCTTC.